This section outlines one TCR beta chain sequence together with its context. This clone was counted many times. Its recognized antigen is unknown. Within one base of it there is no much larger clone, and no base qualities were kept. Receptor libraries were prepared by the immunoSEQ multiplex PCR assay. RNA was extracted from all samples and reverse transcribed into cDNA, which served as template for TCR sequencing. SuperScript III was used to make first-strand cDNA, primed with a 2:1 mix of oligo-dT and random hexamers. A synthetic immune receptor repertoire was used to gauge amplification bias, and whatever bias remained was removed computationally. The original pipeline was this. Raw reads were preprocessed for error removal, and CDR3 was defined according to IMGT conventions as running from the conserved cysteine to phenylalanine. Clonality was computed by normalizing Shannon entropy by log2 of the number of productive unique TCRs and subtracting the result from 1. Whether scalp clones were CD4 or CD8 was inferred by matching scalp TCRbeta sequences against CD4 and CD8 repertoires sorted from blood. The clones in this table, taken by TCRdb from immuneACCESS, are in-frame only. Not every clone is retained; where verified, under half of the shortfall comes from an unresolved V gene, and the cause of the rest is unknown. V, J and clone size reflect that table, while D and trimming were determined from the DNA. The sample has more than 200,000 clones on record, around two fifths of them singletons. Clones ranked in the top ten supply roughly 2.6% of the sample.

The data stem from a study of CD8+ T cells in alopecia areata (dated by TCRdb to the late 2010s). General notes on the study: The treated patients took part in an open-label pilot trial in which moderate-to-severe alopecia areata was treated with oral tofacitinib at 5 to 10 mg twice daily. Biopsies were taken from tofacitinib-treated patients at baseline and at 4 and 24 weeks of treatment, and a later scalp biopsy was taken in several of the tofacitinib-treated patients. TCRbeta CDR3 regions were amplified by immunoSEQ multiplex PCR with 35 Vbeta forward and 13 Jbeta reverse primers. In treated patients, disease severity was measured using the SALT score, which gives the percentage of scalp surface area affected. On the human side, TCRbeta sequencing was run on scalp tissue and on sorted CD4+ and CD8+ peripheral blood T cells from healthy controls and from alopecia areata patients with either patchy or totalis/universalis disease. Patients received tofacitinib for 6 to 18 months and were then followed off drug for 6 months to check for delayed response and recurrence. RNA was obtained with the PAXgene miRNA kit for fixed scalp, the miRNeasy kit for PBMCs, and the RNeasy kit for mouse skin. The study used high-throughput TCRbeta sequencing to examine T cell clonal expansion in alopecia areata, in both the C3H/HeJ mouse model and human patients. Clonality in the scalp was compared among normal scalp (n=4), patchy alopecia areata scalp (n=8), and alopecia totalis/universalis scalp (n=8).

The treatment or condition label for this specimen denotes: oral pan-JAK inhibitor, 5-10 mg twice daily. From alopecia areata patients, peripheral blood was collected along with lesional scalp punch biopsies. PBMCs were isolated by density centrifugation and stained for CD3, CD4 and CD8, and CD4+ and CD8+ T cells were sorted on a FACSAria. Here V drops 4 bases and J drops 1 base, and the junction holds 7 bases not matched to any gene. Reading the germline V gene gives CDR1 SGHTA and CDR2 FQGNSA. The CDR3 goes from the cysteine to the phenylalanine over 16 residues. Here the CDR3 DNA is all that survives: 48 bases in frame from base 1. General study outcomes and caveats: Scalp clonality and the number of expanded CD8+ clones among the top 100 scalp clones were significantly decreased by tofacitinib. Unlike mouse skin, which is dominated by gammadelta T cells, normal human skin has resident alphabeta T cells that are also sequenced, and this complicates analysis of the scalp TCR repertoire. Shared TCR sequences between patients were less evident than in mice, which may be partly attributable to HLA diversity in the patient population. Many expanded lesional clones persisted in scalp and blood during tofacitinib treatment, which may partly explain relapse after stopping treatment. Because the treated cohort was small and had only one nonresponder, larger studies are needed to examine links between baseline CD8+ expansion and response. Lesional scalp, especially in alopecia totalis/universalis, showed higher clonality and more expanded CD8+ clones than normal scalp, suggesting antigenic drive.

The sequences come from CD4+ T cells sorted from blood, collected around week 37, from a patient treated with tofacitinib. This clonotype originated in a human donor with alopecia areata. The V gene is TRBV7-2 and the J gene is TRBJ2-3; the junction holds 8 bases that match TRBD2. The sequence in DNA is TGTGCCAGCAGCTCGAGACTAGCGAGTGGCACAGATACGCAGTATTTT. This sequence encodes CASSSRLASGTDTQYF.